These 22 T cell receptor beta chains were sequenced from one sample in a study of vaccination and CD4 T cells after COVID-19. These TCRs are of unknown antigen specificity. Cultured CD4+ T cell DNA underwent sequencing with the Oncomine TCR Beta short-read assay. TCRdb reprocessed the PCR reads via MiXCR and lists one record per CDR3 protein. The data contain around 12,000 distinct CDR3 sequences, under 80% of them singletons. Described treatment: approximately nine-day PBMC culture with coronavirus spike peptide pools or control peptides (ViraFEST assay). The specimen was CD4+ T cells from blood, cultured in vitro. The receptors derive from a human donor who had recovered from COVID-19.

The chain has TRBV20-1 and TRBJ1-1, with TRBD1 matching 10 bases. The CDR3 is made up of 14 amino acids. CDR1 and CDR2 from the germline V gene are DFQATT and SNEGSKA (reference sequence). The V gene end was trimmed by 4 bases and the J gene end by 0 bases; junction bases not matched to a gene: 2. This CDR3 is CSATGQGVNTEAFF. CDR3 DNA sequence: TGCAGTGCTACCGGACAGGGGGTGAACACTGAAGCTTTCTTT.

The rearrangement joins TRBV28 to TRBJ1-5; perhaps TRBD1 as D (5 bases). Between the trimmed V and J ends, which lost 5 bases and 6 bases, there was a span of 20 bases. The CDR3 contains 16 residues. The germline CDR1 and CDR2 sequences are MDHEN and SYDVKM. CDR3 DNA sequence: TGTGCCAGCAGTAGTCTTTGGTCAGGGCAAACTCAGCCCCAGCATTTT. Translated, it gives CASSSLWSGQTQPQHF.

In its sample, this clonotype was seen once. The chain couples TRBV2 to TRBJ2-7; 9 bases align to TRBD1. V trimming: 7 bases; J trimming: 0 bases; junction bases outside the gene matches: 7. Germline V gene data show CDR1 as SNHLY and CDR2 as FYNNEI. The CDR3 length is 15 residues. CDR3: CASTRTGDSSYEQYF. DNA for the CDR3: TGTGCCAGCACCAGGACAGGGGATAGCTCCTACGAGCAGTACTTC.

The chain uses TRBV4-3 and TRBJ1-2; D not resolved. CDR1 is LGHNA, CDR2 YSLEER, per germline. The V gene lost 3 bases and the J gene lost 2 bases, with 13 bases spanning the gap. The CDR3 is 15 amino acids. The CDR3 nucleotides read TGCGCCAGCAGCCAGGGCTCACAGAAGAACTATGGCTACACCTTC. It codes for CASSQGSQKNYGYTF.

Concerning this clonotype: Compared with germline, one end of the junction differs, possibly owing to a read error. This rearrangement joins TRBV20-1 to TRBJ2-5; D gene uncertain. Germline assignment: CDR1 DFQATT and CDR2 SNEGSKA (reference sequence). The CDR3 is 15 amino acids. Here the CDR3 reads CSASPARLGKRTQYF. The DNA of the CDR3 is TGCAGTGCTAGCCCAGCGCGGCTAGGCAAGAGGACCCAATACTTC.

The chain uses TRBV21-1 and TRBJ1-5; the table's D gene call, TRBD1, was not cross checked with the DNA. TRBV21-1 is classified as a pseudogene. The CDR3 contains 15 residues. The CDR3 region is CASSKVPGDNQPQHF. Written as DNA, the CDR3 is TGTGCCAGCAGCAAAGTGCCAGGGGATAATCAGCCCCAGCATTTT.

This chain uses TRBV6-2 or TRBV6-3 with TRBJ1-5, with unresolved D. The CDR3 length is 12 residues. Germline values: CDR1 MNHEY, CDR2 SVGEGT. Trimming took off 4 bases at V and 7 bases at J, with 8 bases between the two ends. CDR3 sequence reads: CASSFRGQPQHF. CDR3 nucleotide sequence: TGTGCCAGCAGTTTCCGGGGACAGCCCCAGCATTTT.

The chain recombines TRBV30 with TRBJ1-2; 8 nucleotides match TRBD1. The CDR3 is 15 amino acids. Germline values: CDR1 GTSNPN, CDR2 SVGIG (reference sequence). The V segment lost 0 bases and the J segment 8 bases; nucleotides outside the gene matches: 11. The CDR3 DNA follows: TGTGCCTGGAGTGTATGGCAGCCAGGGGGCGGGGGCTACACCTTC. Translated: CAWSVWQPGGGGYTF.

The chain joins TRBV28 to TRBJ1-2; D not certain. The CDR3 sequence is 12 residues long. Looked up from germline, CDR1 is MDHEN and CDR2 is SYDVKM. V shed 3 bases and J shed 6 bases, with 8 bases lying between them. The CDR3 loop reads CASSFQRNGYTF. The CDR3 bases are TGTGCCAGCAGTTTTCAGAGAAATGGCTACACCTTC.

This clonotype was seen once. This CDR3 reads CASEIAGKGTDTQYF. Written as DNA, the CDR3 is TGCGCCAGTGAGATAGCGGGAAAGGGCACAGATACGCAGTATTTT. This sequence joins TRBV23-1 and TRBJ2-3; 8 positions match TRBD2. TRBV23-1 is an ORF, and what it does is uncertain. There are 15 residues in the CDR3. Trimming cost V 9 bases and J 1 base; bases outside gene matches: 9.

The genes are TRBV10-3 and TRBJ2-3, with TRBD1 matching over 10 bases. J gave up 5 bases and V 6 bases, and 5 bases lay outside the gene matches. Germline CDR1 and CDR2: ENHRY and SYGVKD. The CDR3 sequence is 14 residues long. CDR3 nucleotide sequence: TGTGCCATCAGGGGGACAGGGGAAGAAGATACGCAGTATTTT. It yields the protein CAIRGTGEEDTQYF.

This clonotype was detected only once. The chain recombines TRBV20-1 with TRBJ2-5; weak D call: TRBD2 (5 bases). CDR1 is DFQATT, CDR2 SNEGSKA, per germline (reference sequence). CDR3 length: 14 residues. V lost 2 bases, J lost 0 bases, and 10 bases lay in between. The CDR3 region is CSARSRGYQETQYF. In DNA form, the CDR3 reads TGCAGTGCTAGAAGTCGAGGGTACCAAGAGACCCAGTACTTC.

V is TRBV7-9 and J is TRBJ2-5, with D possibly being TRBD1 (5 bases). Germline assignment: CDR1 SEHNR and CDR2 FQNEAQ (reference sequence). This CDR3 has 15 residues. The V end lost 5 bases, the J end lost 7 bases, and 20 bases lay between the germline ends. The CDR3 region is CASSPTGTRVRTQYF. For the CDR3, the DNA is TGTGCCAGCAGCCCTACAGGTACACGGGTGAGGACCCAGTACTTC.

The chain joins TRBV6-1 to TRBJ2-3, with TRBD2 identical over 8 bases. The CDR3 is 14 amino acids. Germline loops: CDR1 MNHNS, CDR2 SASEGT. The junction had 8 bases not matched to a gene; V was cut back by 10 bases and J by 2 bases. The CDR3 region is CATRVLAATDTQYF. Written as DNA, the CDR3 is TGTGCCACCCGAGTACTAGCGGCCACAGATACGCAGTATTTT.

V is TRBV19 and J is TRBJ1-5; D is undetermined. Per the germline V gene, CDR1 is LNHDA and CDR2 is SQIVND (reference sequence). CDR3 length: 14 amino acids. V dropped 5 bases and J dropped 7 bases, with 15 bases sitting between them. CDR3: CASSLWVVGQPQHF. The CDR3 bases are TGTGCCAGTAGTCTCTGGGTTGTGGGACAGCCCCAGCATTTT.

J is TRBJ2-1 and V is TRBV29-1; D may be TRBD1 or TRBD2 (6 bases each). CDR1 and CDR2 (germline): SQVTM, ANQGSEA. The CDR3 loop spans 15 amino acids. V lost 6 bases and J 2 bases, leaving 17 bases between the germline ends. The CDR3 nucleotides read TGCAGCGTGGATGGGGGGCTTCTGACCTACAATGAGCAGTTCTTC. It encodes CSVDGGLLTYNEQFF.

The rearrangement links TRBV28 to TRBJ2-7, with TRBD2 matching 7 bases. Germline CDR1 MDHEN, CDR2 SYDVKM. Trimming removed 3 bases from V and 1 base from J; junction bases left unmatched: 9. There are 16 residues in the CDR3. CDR3 nucleotides: TGTGCCAGCAGTTTCGGTGGGAGGGCCCGATCCTACGAGCAGTACTTC. Translated, it gives CASSFGGRARSYEQYF.

The chain carries TRBV7-9 and TRBJ2-7; D tentatively reads TRBD1 or TRBD2 (5 bases each). Trimming left V 5 bases short and J 3 bases short, with 14 bases between. This CDR3 has 14 residues. CDR1 is SEHNR, CDR2 FQNEAQ, per germline (reference sequence). The CDR3: CASSQTGTNYEQYF. DNA for the CDR3: TGTGCCAGCAGCCAAACCGGGACGAACTACGAGCAGTACTTC.

The chain links TRBV7-2 to TRBJ2-7, with D tentatively TRBD2 (6 bases). CDR3 length: 13 amino acids. Trimming shortened V by 4 bases and J by 6 bases, and 13 bases separated the two germline ends. CDR1 and CDR2 from the germline V gene are SGHTA and FQGNSA. The CDR3 sequence is CASSSGTLLEQYF. The DNA for the CDR3 is TGTGCCAGCAGCTCCGGGACTCTTCTCGAGCAGTACTTC. Based on the CDR3 plus reference TRBV7-2 and TRBJ2-7, the full variable domain is GAGVSQSPSNKVTEKGKDVELRCDPISGHTALYWYRQSLGQGLEFLIYFQGNSAPDKSGLPSDRFSAERTGGSVSTLTIQRTQQEDSAVYLCASSSGTLLEQYFGPGTRLTVT.

This sequence joins TRBV6-7 and TRBJ2-5; no reliable D call. TRBV6-7 counts as an open reading frame of uncertain function. The CDR3 spans 11 residues. Trimming shortened V by 6 bases and J by 2 bases, and 4 bases separated the two germline ends. The CDR3 spells CASRLQETQYF. For the CDR3, the DNA is TGTGCCAGCAGACTACAAGAGACCCAGTACTTC.

The CDR3 region is CASSLRAGDTDTQYF. The CDR3 DNA reads TGTGCCAGCAGCCTCAGAGCGGGAGACACAGATACGCAGTATTTT. This rearrangement joins TRBV7-9 to TRBJ2-3; 8 nucleotides match TRBD2. Germline values: CDR1 SEHNR, CDR2 FQNEAQ (reference sequence). The V gene end was trimmed by 5 bases and the J gene end by 2 bases; junction bases not matched to a gene: 6. The CDR3 length is 15 residues. The whole variable domain, remainder taken from reference TRBV7-9 and TRBJ2-3, is DTGVSQNPRHKITKRGQNVTFRCDPISEHNRLYWYRQTLGQGPEFLTYFQNEAQLEKSRLLSDRFSAERPKGSFSTLEIQRTEQGDSAMYLCASSLRAGDTDTQYFGPGTRLTVL.

This rearrangement joins TRBV27 to TRBJ2-5, with D perhaps assigned TRBD1 or TRBD2 (7 bases each). Trimming removed 6 bases from V and 5 bases from J, with 16 bases in between. Germline V CDR1 and CDR2: MNHEY, SMNVEV (reference sequence). The CDR3 runs to 14 residues. The CDR3 sequence: CASSDTGEGETQYF. The CDR3 region has the DNA TGTGCCAGCAGCGATACAGGGGAGGGGGAGACCCAGTACTTC.